The rows below give T cell receptor beta chains drawn from one sample of a study of chemoradiotherapy in HPV16-positive cancers. Some clones are missing from TCRdb's copy, which holds only in-frame ones; the method was immunoSEQ multiplex PCR. This table holds roughly 25,000 clones, roughly nine tenths found once. The material sequenced was blood, taken from a patient who underwent chemoradiotherapy. All receptors come from a human donor with HPV-associated anogenital cancer. CDR3s include the opening cysteine and the closing phenylalanine or tryptophan. D genes are given only for firm matches. The size of a clone is reported for some rows only, either as once, few or many, or as a class for expanded clones.

v_call	d_call	cdr3_length	j_call	clone_size	cdr3_aa	cdr3_nt
TRBV9	TRBD2	16	TRBJ2-3	-	CASSVDGLAGADTQYF	TGTGCCAGCAGCGTAGACGGACTAGCGGGAGCAGATACGCAGTATTTT
TRBV5-1	-	16	TRBJ1-2	-	CASSPAGVRVEHGYTF	TGCGCCAGCAGCCCCGCTGGCGTCCGGGTAGAACATGGCTACACCTTC
TRBV19	TRBD2	16	TRBJ2-1	-	CASSNRGRAFGYEQFF	TGTGCCAGTAGTAACCGCGGGAGGGCCTTTGGTTATGAGCAGTTCTTC
TRBV6-6	-	13	TRBJ2-5	-	CASNQQGRETQYF	TGTGCCAGCAACCAACAGGGGAGGGAGACCCAGTACTTC
TRBV6-1	TRBD1	13	TRBJ2-7	-	CASTPDRVYEQYF	TGTGCCAGCACCCCGGACAGGGTCTACGAGCAGTACTTC
TRBV4-3	TRBD2	16	TRBJ2-7	-	CASSQEPSGGAGEQYF	TGCGCCAGCAGCCAAGAACCCAGCGGGGGGGCAGGGGAGCAGTACTTC
TRBV6-1	TRBD2	15	TRBJ2-5	medium-sized	CASSELAGGQETQYF	TGTGCCAGCAGTGAACTAGCGGGGGGGCAAGAGACCCAGTACTTC
TRBV6-1	-	14	TRBJ2-7	-	CASSPTGDIYEQYF	TGTGCCAGCAGCCCGACAGGAGACATCTACGAGCAGTACTTC
TRBV30	-	15	TRBJ2-7	-	CAWSVPRQVRYEQYF	TGTGCCTGGAGTGTACCCCGACAGGTTCGGTACGAGCAGTACTTC
TRBV5-1	TRBD1	16	TRBJ2-2	-	CASSLDRGRWAGELFF	TGCGCCAGCAGCTTGGACAGGGGGCGTTGGGCCGGGGAGCTGTTTTTT
TRBV2	-	14	TRBJ1-1	-	CASSADAADTEAFF	TGTGCCAGCAGTGCGGACGCCGCGGACACTGAAGCTTTCTTT
TRBV13	-	14	TRBJ1-1	-	CASSTRGVVTEAFF	TGTGCCAGCAGCACACGGGGGGTAGTAACTGAAGCTTTCTTT
TRBV2	-	12	TRBJ1-1	-	CASSRGGTEAFF	TGTGCCAGCTCGCGCGGGGGGACTGAAGCTTTCTTT
TRBV5-4	-	14	TRBJ2-1	-	CASSLGAQVNEQFF	TGTGCCAGCAGCTTGGGGGCGCAGGTCAATGAGCAGTTCTTC
TRBV25-1	TRBD1	12	TRBJ1-2	-	CASSARTGGYTF	TGTGCCAGCAGTGCCCGGACAGGGGGCTACACCTTC
TRBV7-2	-	16	TRBJ2-3	-	CASSSRTDLSTDTQYF	TGTGCCAGCAGCAGCCGGACAGACTTATCTACAGATACGCAGTATTTT
TRBV25-1	-	15	TRBJ2-2	-	CASSGANRHTGELFF	TGTGCCAGCAGTGGGGCGAACCGCCACACCGGGGAGCTGTTTTTT
TRBV10-2	-	15	TRBJ1-4	-	CASSAGTATNEKLFF	TGCGCCAGCAGCGCCGGGACCGCAACTAATGAAAAACTGTTTTTT
TRBV15	-	13	TRBJ1-4	-	CATSRGSDEKLFF	TGTGCCACCAGCAGAGGATCAGATGAAAAACTGTTTTTT
TRBV30	TRBD1	14	TRBJ1-1	-	CAWSPGQVNTEAFF	TGTGCCTGGAGTCCAGGACAGGTTAACACTGAAGCTTTCTTT
TRBV6-1	TRBD1	13	TRBJ2-4	-	CASIPTGVNIQYF	TGTGCCAGCATCCCTACAGGGGTAAACATTCAGTACTTC
TRBV19	-	14	TRBJ2-5	-	CASTAVGFEGTQYF	TGTGCCAGTACCGCCGTAGGGTTCGAGGGGACCCAGTACTTC
TRBV19	-	15	TRBJ1-6	few	CASSNPSSYNSPLHF	TGTGCCAGTAGTAACCCGAGCTCCTATAATTCACCCCTCCACTTT
TRBV7-8	-	12	TRBJ2-7	-	CASSRWIYEQYF	TGTGCCAGCAGCCGGTGGATCTACGAGCAGTACTTC
TRBV4-3	-	16	TRBJ1-3	-	CASSQDGHRDGNTIYF	TGCGCCAGCAGCCAAGATGGCCACCGGGACGGCAACACCATATATTTT
TRBV23-1	-	13	TRBJ2-7	-	CARGLGPASEQYF	TGCGCCAGGGGATTAGGGCCCGCCAGCGAGCAGTACTTC
TRBV6-6	TRBD2	14	TRBJ2-3	-	CASRGEGRADTQYF	TGTGCCAGCCGAGGGGAGGGCCGAGCAGATACGCAGTATTTT
TRBV6-1	-	13	TRBJ2-2	-	CASSYTRTGELFF	TGTGCCAGCAGTTATACTCGCACCGGGGAGCTGTTTTTT
TRBV4-3	-	17	TRBJ2-2	few	CASSQDLGGRDTGELFF	TGCGCCAGCAGCCAAGATCTTGGGGGGCGCGACACCGGGGAGCTGTTTTTT
TRBV19	-	14	TRBJ2-4	-	CASSISREGNIQYF	TGTGCCAGTAGTATCAGCAGGGAAGGGAACATTCAGTACTTC
TRBV6-5	TRBD1	14	TRBJ1-2	-	CASSSGQANYGYTF	TGTGCCAGCAGTTCTGGACAGGCTAACTATGGCTACACCTTC
TRBV5-1	TRBD1	16	TRBJ2-1	-	CASSLDEGATYNEQFF	TGCGCCAGCTCCCTAGATGAGGGGGCAACCTACAATGAGCAGTTCTTC
TRBV4-3	-	15	TRBJ1-2	-	CASSQDRSGDDGYTF	TGCGCCAGCAGCCAAGATCGGTCAGGGGATGATGGCTACACCTTC
TRBV2	TRBD2	14	TRBJ2-1	-	CASREAGGKGEQFF	TGTGCCAGCAGGGAGGCGGGAGGGAAGGGTGAGCAGTTCTTC
TRBV7-2	-	15	TRBJ2-7	-	CASSSDSGDTEEQYF	TGTGCCAGCAGCTCGGACAGCGGTGATACGGAGGAGCAGTACTTC
TRBV10-1	TRBD1	13	TRBJ1-1	-	CASSQDRATEAFF	TGCGCCAGCAGTCAGGACAGGGCGACTGAAGCTTTCTTT
TRBV29-1	-	13	TRBJ1-4	once	CSVGRTANEKLFF	TGCAGCGTTGGAAGGACAGCTAATGAAAAACTGTTTTTT
TRBV2	TRBD1	13	TRBJ1-1	-	CASSGGQGTEAFF	TGTGCCAGCAGTGGGGGACAGGGGACTGAAGCTTTCTTT
TRBV30	-	13	TRBJ1-5	once	CAWSGGMEQPQHF	TGTGCCTGGAGTGGAGGGATGGAGCAGCCCCAGCATTTT
TRBV6-5	-	15	TRBJ1-5	-	CASSYDSKPNQPQHF	TGTGCCAGCAGTTACGACAGTAAACCAAATCAGCCCCAGCATTTT
TRBV30	TRBD1	16	TRBJ2-3	-	CAWSVGVTGGLVTQYF	TGTGCCTGGAGTGTAGGCGTGACAGGGGGCTTAGTTACGCAGTATTTT
TRBV11-2	-	12	TRBJ1-4	-	CASKSEGEKLFF	TGTGCCAGCAAATCGGAAGGTGAAAAACTGTTTTTT
TRBV5-1	-	15	TRBJ2-2	-	CASSLLAGRTGELFF	TGCGCCAGCAGCTTGTTGGCAGGGCGGACCGGGGAGCTGTTTTTT
TRBV5-5	-	14	TRBJ1-1	-	CASSPRTVNTEAFF	TGTGCCAGCAGCCCGCGGACAGTGAACACTGAAGCTTTCTTT
TRBV13	-	13	TRBJ1-1	-	CASSFGGDTEAFF	TGTGCCAGCAGCTTCGGAGGGGACACTGAAGCTTTCTTT